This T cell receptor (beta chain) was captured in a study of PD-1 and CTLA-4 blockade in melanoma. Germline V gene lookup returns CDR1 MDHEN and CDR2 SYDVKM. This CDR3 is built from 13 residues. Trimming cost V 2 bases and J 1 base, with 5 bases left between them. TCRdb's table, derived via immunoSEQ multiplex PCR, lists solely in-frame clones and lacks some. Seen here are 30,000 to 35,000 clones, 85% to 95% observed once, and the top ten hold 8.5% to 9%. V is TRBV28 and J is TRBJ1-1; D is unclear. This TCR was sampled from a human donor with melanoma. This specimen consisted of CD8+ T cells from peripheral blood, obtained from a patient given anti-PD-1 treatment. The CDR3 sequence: CASSLGRNTEAFF. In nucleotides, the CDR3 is TGTGCCAGCAGTTTAGGCAGGAACACTGAAGCTTTCTTT. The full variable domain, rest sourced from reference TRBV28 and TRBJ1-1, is DVKVTQSSRYLVKRTGEKVFLECVQDMDHENMFWYRQDPGLGLRLIYFSYDVKMKEKGDIPEGYSVSREKKERFSLILESASTNQTSMYLCASSLGRNTEAFFGQGTRLTVV.